Listed here are 8 T cell receptor beta chains from one sample, sequenced in a study of spatial heterogeneity in lung cancer. Regarding time point: sample taken at primary tumor resection. Researchers sequenced whole RNA taken from tumor, nontumor lung or frozen PBMC without sorting. A single record per CDR3 protein comes from TCRdb applying MiXCR to the 5' RACE reads. The sample holds about 36,000 distinct CDR3 sequences, around 5.2% seen once. Specimen: PBMCs, collected at surgery. These receptors all come from a female donor with early-stage non-small cell lung cancer.

This clonotype was recorded many times. The V gene is TRBV5-1, the J gene TRBJ2-7; unclear D gene. The CDR3 runs 13 residues. V was cut by 2 bases and J by 0 bases, with 6 bases left in between. Per the germline V gene, CDR1 is SGHRS and CDR2 is YFSETQ. The CDR3: CASSFRTSYEQYF. The CDR3 region has the DNA TGCGCCAGCAGCTTCCGTACCTCCTACGAGCAGTACTTC.

The V and J genes are TRBV18 and TRBJ2-3, with unresolved D. V lost 0 bases to trimming and J lost 0 bases, with 19 bases between them. The CDR3 runs to 19 residues. Germline V gene lookup returns CDR1 KGHSH and CDR2 LQKENI. As DNA, the CDR3 is TGTGCCAGCTCACCACCGGCTAATTGGCAGACCTTTAGCACAGATACGCAGTATTTT. As protein: CASSPPANWQTFSTDTQYF.

In this sample, this clonotype turned up many times. For the CDR3, the DNA is TGCAGTGCTAGAGATAGCACCGCGTATATGGATACGCAGTATTTT. This encodes CSARDSTAYMDTQYF. The chain is built from TRBV20-1 and TRBJ2-3, with D hard to call. The germline CDR1 and CDR2 sequences are DFQATT and SNEGSKA (reference sequence). V lost 0 bases, J lost 6 bases, and 16 bases lay in between. This CDR3 is built from 15 residues.

This clonotype was observed at least ten times. V and J are TRBV5-1 and TRBJ2-5; the match to TRBD1 covers 9 bases. Germline CDR1 reads SGHRS; CDR2 reads YFSETQ. Germline trimming cut 4 bases from V and 5 bases from J; bases unmatched to any gene: 9. The CDR3 runs to 15 residues. In nucleotides, the CDR3 is TGCGCCAGCAGCATATGGGGACAGGGTGAGGAGACCCAGTACTTC. It specifies CASSIWGQGEETQYF.

The sample holds many counts of this clonotype. The chain recombines TRBV5-4 with TRBJ2-3; 10 bases match TRBD2. Germline assignment: CDR1 SGHNT and CDR2 YYREEE (reference sequence). This CDR3 has 14 amino acids. The junction had 6 bases not matched to a gene; V was cut back by 9 bases and J by 2 bases. Written as DNA, the CDR3 is TGTGCCACGGCTAGCGGGGGTAACACAGATACGCAGTATTTT. Protein sequence: CATASGGNTDTQYF.

This clonotype was detected a few times. The V and J genes are TRBV23-1 and TRBJ2-1; tentative D call: TRBD2 (6 bases). TRBV23-1 is recorded as an ORF, its role being uncertain. V was cut by 8 bases and J by 3 bases, with 26 bases left in between. The CDR3 is 18 residues long. The DNA for the CDR3 is TGCGCCAGCGGGCGGGGACGCAGTAGTGACTCGGGCTACAATGAGCAGTTCTTC. This translates into CASGRGRSSDSGYNEQFF.

This clonotype has a count of ten or more. This chain links TRBV5-1 with TRBJ2-7, with TRBD2 matching over 12 bases. Germline assignment: CDR1 SGHRS and CDR2 YFSETQ. The V and J ends lost 4 bases and 0 bases, in that order; junction bases with no gene match: 5. This CDR3 region has 16 residues. CDR3 nucleotide sequence: TGCGCCAGCAGCCCGGGACTAGCGGGTCCCTCCTACGAGCAGTACTTC. Its translation: CASSPGLAGPSYEQYF. Filled out from reference TRBV5-1 and TRBJ2-7, the complete variable domain reads KAGVTQTPRYLIKTRGQQVTLSCSPISGHRSVSWYQQTPGQGLQFLFEYFSETQRNKGNFPGRFSGRQFSNSRSEMNVSTLELGDSALYLCASSPGLAGPSYEQYFGPGTRLTVT.

The chain uses TRBV21-1 and TRBJ2-3; the table's D call of TRBD2 was not tested on the DNA. TRBV21-1 is tagged as a pseudogene. The CDR3 sequence is 16 residues long. CDR3 amino acids: CASSKEERESTDTQYF. The CDR3 bases are TGTGCCAGCAGCAAAGAAGAGCGGGAAAGCACAGATACGCAGTATTTT.